This T cell receptor (beta chain) was identified in a study of T-cell reconstitution after alpha-beta-depleted transplantation in children (dated by TCRdb to the mid-2010s). For context, the study as a whole: The study quantitatively tracked T-cell immune reconstitution after TCRalphabeta/CD19-depleted allogeneic hematopoietic cell transplantation in children using TCR repertoire profiling. The full study reports these points: The apparently early recovery of alphabetaT-cell counts about two months after transplant reportedly depended on only several hundred rapidly expanded clones that came from non-depleted graft cells. The high TCRbeta diversity at day 60 in some patients was ascribed to recipient T cells and intrathymic progenitors that had survived conditioning. Hyperexpanded clone frequencies declined over subsequent months; after one year, T-cell counts and TCRbeta diversity were mostly attributed to newly produced T cells.

Deletion took 6 bases off V and 0 bases off J, with a span of 6 bases between the germline ends. Reading from cysteine to phenylalanine, the CDR3 counts 13 amino acids. The sequence is cut down to CDR3 DNA, 39 bases in frame from base 1. Library preparation employed PCR. These reads were obtained on an Illumina HiSeq 2500. To normalize quantification of the TCRbeta repertoire, the TCR libraries were built with molecular barcoding that relied on unique molecular identifiers. The public reads were reanalyzed by TCRdb: fastp trimming at Q25, MiXCR alignment, in-frame beta chains only. Rows matching on CDR3 protein sequence are summarized as one entry with the most common DNA and genes. This sample lists hundreds of thousands of distinct CDR3 sequences; less than 20% were detected once. The top ten hold about 4.6% of the sample. The sample's treatment or condition label, in plain terms: allogeneic hematopoietic cell transplantation with graft depleted of TCRalphabeta T cells and CD19 B cells. Transplant recipients were children who received TCRalphabeta/CD19-depleted allogeneic hematopoietic cell grafts.

About this clonotype: Its antigen is currently not known. Base qualities are missing; no much larger clone stands one base away.

This sample comprised PBMCs, mostly from graft donor cells, obtained 360 days after TCRalphabeta/CD19-depleted stem cell transplant. The chain joins TRBV12-3 or TRBV12-4 to TRBJ2-4; the D segment cannot be called with confidence. The TCR sequence derives from a male patient younger than 18 who had a stem cell transplant for acute lymphoblastic leukemia, so the T cells may come from the graft donor. The sequence in DNA is TGTGCCAGCAGGCTGGGAGCCAAAAACATTCAGTACTTC. Translated, it gives CASRLGAKNIQYF.